A single sample is the source of the 17 T cell receptor beta chains below, sequenced in a study of blood T cell repertoires in COVID-19. Sequencing used immunoSEQ multiplex PCR; TCRdb keeps in-frame clones, though not all of them. Among about 360,000 clones listed, roughly 90% were seen once. The material sequenced was peripheral blood. These TCRs come from an older woman with COVID-19, enrolled during active disease.

This clone appeared once. The chain employs TRBV6-1 and TRBJ2-7; 7 bases line up with TRBD1. The CDR3 has 14 amino acids. With V trimmed by 3 bases and J by 3 bases, 5 bases remained unmatched. Germline loops: CDR1 MNHNS, CDR2 SASEGT. CDR3 nucleotides: TGTGCCAGCAGTGATGGGACAGCAGGCTACGAGCAGTACTTC. It specifies CASSDGTAGYEQYF.

This chain links TRBV29-1 with TRBJ2-3; the match to TRBD2 covers 10 bases. The CDR3 totals 15 residues. With 1 base clipped from V and 5 bases from J, the junction kept 6 bases outside the gene matches. From germline, CDR1 is SQVTM and CDR2 ANQGSEA. DNA of the CDR3: TGCAGCGTTGAAGGGGCTAGCGGGGGTATAGATACGCAGTATTTT. This encodes CSVEGASGGIDTQYF.

This clone appeared once. The rearrangement joins TRBV6-5 to TRBJ1-2; 8 positions agree with TRBD1. The germline CDR1 and CDR2 sequences are MNHEY and SVGAGI. This CDR3 comprises 15 residues. Trimming cost V 7 bases and J 8 bases; bases outside gene matches: 15. The CDR3 nucleotides are TGTGCCAGCACCCAGACCAGGGGGCGATTGATCGGCTACACCTTC. Its protein is CASTQTRGRLIGYTF.

The chain joins TRBV5-1 to TRBJ1-2; no clear D gene. This CDR3 region has 14 residues. V was cut by 1 base and J by 2 bases, with 9 bases left in between. The germline CDR1 and CDR2 sequences are SGHRS and YFSETQ. Here the CDR3 DNA reads TGCGCCAGCAGCTTGACTAGTGGAAACTATGGCTACACCTTC. Translated: CASSLTSGNYGYTF.

This rearrangement joins TRBV5-1 to TRBJ2-7; 7 bases map to TRBD1. V dropped 4 bases and J dropped 4; count of bases not matched to a gene: 11. The CDR3 loop spans 15 amino acids. In germline, CDR1 is SGHRS, CDR2 YFSETQ. CDR3 sequence (DNA): TGCGCCAGCAGCCAGACGGAAAGGGGGCGTTACGAGCAGTACTTC. Translation gives CASSQTERGRYEQYF.

Note on this clone: The sample contains more than one DNA sequence encoding this CDR3. The chain recombines TRBV4-2 with TRBJ1-1; no definite D call. The germline V gene has CDR1 LGHNA and CDR2 YNFKEQ. CDR3 size: 13 residues. Trimming pared 0 bases from V and 1 base from J, leaving 3 bases between. CDR3 loop: CASSQERNTEAFF. In DNA form, the CDR3 reads TGTGCCAGCAGCCAAGAGAGGAACACTGAAGCTTTCTTT.

CDR3 residues: CASSRSGGAVEQFF. CDR3 DNA: TGTGCCAGCAGTAGGAGCGGGGGGGCGGTTGAGCAGTTCTTC. The chain joins TRBV25-1 to TRBJ2-1; 10 bases are shared with TRBD2. With 5 bases clipped from V and 9 bases from J, the junction kept 7 bases outside the gene matches. This CDR3 is built from 14 residues. Germline CDR1 reads MGHDK; CDR2 reads SYGVNS.

The chain links TRBV19 to TRBJ1-4; D is undetermined. This CDR3 is 14 amino acids long. V was shortened by 8 bases and J by 0 bases, with 10 bases between the two germline ends. Germline V gene sequence: CDR1 LNHDA, CDR2 SQIVND (reference sequence). CDR3 in amino acids: CASESAATNEKLFF. The CDR3, as DNA: TGTGCCAGTGAGTCAGCGGCAACTAATGAAAAACTGTTTTTT.

The V call is TRBV5-3, the J call TRBJ1-2; D is uncertain. TRBV5-3 is an open reading frame, and its role is uncertain. Trimming pared 2 bases from V and 2 bases from J, leaving 4 bases between. The length of the CDR3 is 12 residues. The CDR3 region has the DNA TGTGCCAGAAGCTTCAGAAACTATGGCTACACCTTC. Amino acid sequence: CARSFRNYGYTF.

As regards this clone: The sample contains more than one DNA sequence encoding this CDR3. The chain recombines TRBV18 with TRBJ2-7; D ambiguous. The V gene's germline CDR1 is KGHSH and CDR2 LQKENI. The V and J ends lost 3 bases and 0 bases respectively, with 9 bases between them. The CDR3 covers 14 residues. The CDR3 is CASSPDTSSYEQYF. The CDR3 bases are TGTGCCAGCTCACCCGATACAAGCTCCTACGAGCAGTACTTC.

The chain links TRBV5-6 to TRBJ1-1, with D unresolved. Trimming removed 0 bases at V and 7 bases at J, with 10 bases between. The CDR3 is 13 amino acids. The germline CDR1 and CDR2 sequences are SGHDT and YYEEEE. The CDR3 sequence is CASSLGVTLEAFF. The CDR3, as DNA: TGTGCCAGCAGCTTGGGAGTAACCCTTGAAGCTTTCTTT.

J is TRBJ1-1 and V is TRBV7-2, with D hard to call. Germline values: CDR1 SGHTA, CDR2 FQGNSA. There are 12 residues in the CDR3. Trimming left V 1 base short and J 6 bases short, with 6 bases between. The CDR3 sequence is CASSLGQSEAFF. In nucleotides, the CDR3 is TGTGCCAGCAGCTTAGGGCAGTCTGAAGCTTTCTTT.

The V and J genes are TRBV19 and TRBJ1-5, with D unclear. V lost 6 bases and J lost 9, with 12 bases in between. The germline gives CDR1 LNHDA, CDR2 SQIVND (reference sequence). This CDR3 comprises 12 residues. The CDR3 loop is CASSEGSGPQHF. In nucleotides, the CDR3 is TGTGCCAGTAGCGAGGGCTCAGGGCCCCAGCATTTT.

This chain connects TRBV10-1 to TRBJ1-1; D gene uncertain. V lost 0 bases and J lost 1, with 12 bases in between. In germline, CDR1 is WNHNN, CDR2 SYGVQD (reference sequence). CDR3 size: 16 residues. CDR3 sequence reads: CASSESILPGNTEAFF. The DNA of the CDR3 is TGCGCCAGCAGTGAGTCGATCCTCCCGGGGAACACTGAAGCTTTCTTT.

CDR3 protein: CASSEPYRLNGYTF. The DNA for the CDR3 is TGTGCCAGCAGTGAACCTTACAGGCTTAATGGCTACACCTTC. The V gene is TRBV6-1, the J gene TRBJ1-2, with D possibly being TRBD1 (5 bases). V gave up 2 bases and J gave up 6 bases, with 13 bases separating them. The CDR3 runs to 14 residues. Germline loops: CDR1 MNHNS, CDR2 SASEGT.

The V call is TRBV5-5, the J call TRBJ1-2; 8 nucleotides agree with TRBD1. The CDR3 runs to 11 residues. Germline V lookup: CDR1 SGHKS, CDR2 YYEKEE (reference sequence). J was trimmed by 10 bases and V by 2 bases; bases with no gene match: 1. The CDR3 spells CASSLQGDYTF. The CDR3, as DNA: TGTGCCAGCAGCTTACAGGGGGACTACACCTTC. The full variable domain, with the rest looked up from reference TRBV5-5 and TRBJ1-2, is DAGVTQSPTHLIKTRGQQVTLRCSPISGHKSVSWYQQVLGQGPQFIFQYYEKEERGRGNFPDRFSARQFPNYSSELNVNALLLGDSALYLCASSLQGDYTFGSGTRLTVV.

This clone was recorded once. The chain couples TRBV11-2 to TRBJ2-3; 9 bases line up with TRBD2. The CDR3 contains 15 residues. Germline values: CDR1 SGHAT, CDR2 FQNNGV. V gave up 5 bases and J gave up 2 bases; unmatched junction bases: 5. CDR3 in DNA: TGTGCCAGCAGCGCGAGCGGGGGGACCACAGATACGCAGTATTTT. Residues: CASSASGGTTDTQYF. The entire variable domain, with the rest obtained from reference TRBV11-2 and TRBJ2-3, is as follows: EAGVAQSPRYKIIEKRQSVAFWCNPISGHATLYWYQQILGQGPKLLIQFQNNGVVDDSQLPKDRFSAERLKGVDSTLKIQPAKLEDSAVYLCASSASGGTTDTQYFGPGTRLTVL.